A selection of T cell receptor beta chains follows, all from one sample in a study of blood T cell repertoires in COVID-19. Clones were read by immunoSEQ multiplex PCR, and TCRdb kept only the in-frame ones, dropping some. Of a few hundred thousand clones detected, 80% to 95% appear once; the ten largest clones hold approximately 6.8%. Sample: peripheral blood. These receptors all stem from a woman younger than 45 with COVID-19, enrolled during active disease. CDR3s include the opening cysteine and the closing phenylalanine or tryptophan. The order of the fields is CDR3 protein, CDR3 DNA, D gene, clone size, J gene, V gene. A D gene is named only where the DNA matches it firmly. Not all rows give a size; the values are once, few, many and, for expanded clones, a class.

CDR3 protein: CASSFFGNTGELFF
CDR3 DNA: TGTGCCAGCAGTTTTTTCGGTAACACCGGGGAGCTGTTTTTT
D gene: -
clone size: -
J gene: TRBJ2-2
V gene: TRBV27

CDR3 protein: CASSRDIASYEQYF
CDR3 DNA: TGTGCCAGCAGTCGGGACATTGCCTCCTACGAGCAGTACTTC
D gene: -
clone size: -
J gene: TRBJ2-7
V gene: TRBV6-5

CDR3 protein: CASSLRAGFYEQYF
CDR3 DNA: TGTGCCAGCAGCCTCCGGGCAGGGTTCTACGAGCAGTACTTC
D gene: -
clone size: -
J gene: TRBJ2-7
V gene: TRBV6-5

CDR3 protein: CASSLGVGEAKNIQYF
CDR3 DNA: TGTGCCAGCAGCTTGGGGGTTGGGGAGGCCAAAAACATTCAGTACTTC
D gene: -
clone size: -
J gene: TRBJ2-4
V gene: TRBV5-4

CDR3 protein: CASSWDSTDTQYF
CDR3 DNA: TGCGCCAGCAGCTGGGACTCCACAGATACGCAGTATTTT
D gene: -
clone size: -
J gene: TRBJ2-3
V gene: TRBV5-1

CDR3 protein: CASTRLAGSSYEQYF
CDR3 DNA: TGTGCCAGCACCAGACTAGCGGGGAGCTCCTACGAGCAGTACTTC
D gene: TRBD2
clone size: -
J gene: TRBJ2-7
V gene: TRBV6-6

CDR3 protein: CASSPTSGSTGELFF
CDR3 DNA: TGTGCCAGCAGCCCGACTAGCGGGAGCACCGGGGAGCTGTTTTTT
D gene: TRBD2
clone size: -
J gene: TRBJ2-2
V gene: TRBV27

CDR3 protein: CASSPTRGNSPLHF
CDR3 DNA: TGTGCCAGCAGCCCGACTAGGGGTAATTCACCCCTCCACTTT
D gene: -
clone size: -
J gene: TRBJ1-6
V gene: TRBV6-5

CDR3 protein: CASSVVAPGLAGGETQYF
CDR3 DNA: TGTGCCAGCAGCGTAGTAGCCCCCGGACTAGCGGGTGGAGAGACCCAGTACTTC
D gene: TRBD2
clone size: -
J gene: TRBJ2-5
V gene: TRBV9

CDR3 protein: CASSSTQGIGNTIYF
CDR3 DNA: TGTGCCAGCAGCAGTACACAGGGGATTGGAAACACCATATATTTT
D gene: TRBD1
clone size: -
J gene: TRBJ1-3
V gene: TRBV9

CDR3 protein: CAITRDITNYGYTF
CDR3 DNA: TGTGCCATCACCCGGGACATAACTAACTATGGCTACACCTTC
D gene: -
clone size: -
J gene: TRBJ1-2
V gene: TRBV10-3

CDR3 protein: CAWTSGQGASYTF
CDR3 DNA: TGTGCCTGGACCTCGGGACAGGGGGCAAGCTACACCTTC
D gene: TRBD1
clone size: -
J gene: TRBJ1-2
V gene: TRBV30

CDR3 protein: CASSRGQGRNSPLHF
CDR3 DNA: TGTGCCAGCAGCCGTGGACAGGGAAGAAATTCACCCCTCCACTTT
D gene: TRBD1
clone size: -
J gene: TRBJ1-6
V gene: TRBV7-3

CDR3 protein: CASSEVPRNEQFF
CDR3 DNA: TGTGCCAGCAGTGAGGTGCCCCGGAATGAGCAGTTCTTC
D gene: -
clone size: once
J gene: TRBJ2-1
V gene: TRBV2

CDR3 protein: CAWSRGTAIYGYTF
CDR3 DNA: TGTGCCTGGAGTAGGGGGACAGCGATTTATGGCTACACCTTC
D gene: TRBD1
clone size: -
J gene: TRBJ1-2
V gene: TRBV30

CDR3 protein: CASSLAGGSTDTQYF
CDR3 DNA: TGTGCCAGCAGCTTAGCTGGCGGGAGTACAGATACGCAGTATTTT
D gene: TRBD2
clone size: once
J gene: TRBJ2-3
V gene: TRBV7-3

CDR3 protein: CASSLKWSGGFTIYF
CDR3 DNA: TGTGCCAGCAGCTTGAAATGGTCGGGTGGATTCACCATATATTTT
D gene: -
clone size: -
J gene: TRBJ1-3
V gene: TRBV5-5

CDR3 protein: CAISDRGDYGYTF
CDR3 DNA: TGTGCCATCAGTGACAGGGGTGACTATGGCTACACCTTC
D gene: -
clone size: -
J gene: TRBJ1-2
V gene: TRBV10-3

CDR3 protein: CASSFGTGSETQYF
CDR3 DNA: TGTGCCAGCAGCTTCGGGACTGGCTCAGAGACCCAGTACTTC
D gene: -
clone size: -
J gene: TRBJ2-5
V gene: TRBV11-2

CDR3 protein: CASSLDGGPETQYF
CDR3 DNA: TGTGCCAGCAGCTTAGACGGCGGGCCCGAGACCCAGTACTTC
D gene: -
clone size: -
J gene: TRBJ2-5
V gene: TRBV7-2

CDR3 protein: CASSPGLYSYNEQFF
CDR3 DNA: TGTGCCAGCAGCCCGGGACTCTACTCCTACAATGAGCAGTTCTTC
D gene: -
clone size: -
J gene: TRBJ2-1
V gene: TRBV5-8

CDR3 protein: CASSPSVGTSGGGSEQFF
CDR3 DNA: TGTGCCAGCTCACCATCCGTCGGGACTAGCGGAGGGGGAAGTGAGCAGTTCTTC
D gene: TRBD2
clone size: -
J gene: TRBJ2-1
V gene: TRBV18

CDR3 protein: CASSAPGFGGYTF
CDR3 DNA: TGTGCCAGCAGCGCCCCGGGGTTTGGGGGCTACACCTTC
D gene: -
clone size: -
J gene: TRBJ1-2
V gene: TRBV9

CDR3 protein: CASSRGQGDLEKLFF
CDR3 DNA: TGTGCCAGCAGCCGCGGACAGGGGGATCTTGAAAAACTGTTTTTT
D gene: TRBD1
clone size: -
J gene: TRBJ1-4
V gene: TRBV7-9

CDR3 protein: CASSLARNTDTQYF
CDR3 DNA: TGTGCCAGCAGCTTAGCGAGGAACACAGATACGCAGTATTTT
D gene: -
clone size: -
J gene: TRBJ2-3
V gene: TRBV7-2

CDR3 protein: CASSRRDRTYEQYF
CDR3 DNA: TGTGCCAGCAGCCGAAGGGACAGGACCTACGAGCAGTACTTC
D gene: TRBD1
clone size: -
J gene: TRBJ2-7
V gene: TRBV3-1/TRBV3-2

CDR3 protein: CASLKGQANEKLFF
CDR3 DNA: TGTGCCAGCCTAAAGGGACAGGCTAATGAAAAACTGTTTTTT
D gene: TRBD1
clone size: -
J gene: TRBJ1-4
V gene: TRBV11-2

CDR3 protein: CAISDRQNYEQYF
CDR3 DNA: TGTGCCATCAGTGATCGTCAGAACTACGAGCAGTACTTC
D gene: -
clone size: -
J gene: TRBJ2-7
V gene: TRBV10-3

CDR3 protein: CASSLDRFGKPQHF
CDR3 DNA: TGTGCCAGCAGTCTGGACAGGTTCGGTAAGCCCCAGCATTTT
D gene: TRBD1
clone size: -
J gene: TRBJ1-5
V gene: TRBV2

CDR3 protein: CAWSLGTGQYGYTF
CDR3 DNA: TGTGCCTGGAGTTTAGGGACAGGGCAATATGGCTACACCTTC
D gene: TRBD1
clone size: -
J gene: TRBJ1-2
V gene: TRBV30

CDR3 protein: CASSRAGESDTQYF
CDR3 DNA: TGTGCCAGCAGTCGGGCCGGGGAGTCAGATACGCAGTATTTT
D gene: -
clone size: -
J gene: TRBJ2-3
V gene: TRBV27

CDR3 protein: CASKLKQGGREYDGYTF
CDR3 DNA: TGTGCCAGTAAACTAAAACAGGGGGGGCGAGAGTACGATGGCTACACCTTC
D gene: TRBD1
clone size: -
J gene: TRBJ1-2
V gene: TRBV19

CDR3 protein: CASAGTVTQPQHF
CDR3 DNA: TGTGCCAGTGCCGGGACAGTTACTCAGCCCCAGCATTTT
D gene: TRBD1
clone size: -
J gene: TRBJ1-5
V gene: TRBV19

CDR3 protein: CASSPGTGGSGNTIYF
CDR3 DNA: TGTGCCAGCAGCCCCGGGACAGGCGGCTCTGGAAACACCATATATTTT
D gene: TRBD1
clone size: -
J gene: TRBJ1-3
V gene: TRBV11-3

CDR3 protein: CASSQGQNTEAFF
CDR3 DNA: TGCGCCAGCAGCCAGGGACAAAACACTGAAGCTTTCTTT
D gene: -
clone size: -
J gene: TRBJ1-1
V gene: TRBV5-1

CDR3 protein: CASSPQETQYF
CDR3 DNA: TGTGCCAGCAGCCCACAAGAGACCCAGTACTTC
D gene: -
clone size: -
J gene: TRBJ2-5
V gene: TRBV6-6

CDR3 protein: CASSLQGGSNQPQHF
CDR3 DNA: TGCGCCAGCAGCTTGCAGGGCGGTAGCAATCAGCCCCAGCATTTT
D gene: -
clone size: -
J gene: TRBJ1-5
V gene: TRBV5-1

CDR3 protein: CASSRSLGGETQYF
CDR3 DNA: TGTGCCAGCAGCCGCTCCTTGGGGGGGGAGACCCAGTACTTC
D gene: TRBD2
clone size: -
J gene: TRBJ2-5
V gene: TRBV3-1/TRBV3-2

CDR3 protein: CASSLLDRAYEQYF
CDR3 DNA: TGTGCCAGCAGTCTCCTGGACAGGGCCTACGAGCAGTACTTC
D gene: TRBD1
clone size: -
J gene: TRBJ2-7
V gene: TRBV27

CDR3 protein: CASSRDRANGYTF
CDR3 DNA: TGTGCCAGCAGTAGGGACAGGGCCAACGGCTACACCTTC
D gene: TRBD1
clone size: -
J gene: TRBJ1-2
V gene: TRBV2

CDR3 protein: CASSGLAGVGTGELFF
CDR3 DNA: TGTGCCAGCAGCGGGCTAGCGGGAGTAGGGACCGGGGAGCTGTTTTTT
D gene: TRBD2
clone size: -
J gene: TRBJ2-2
V gene: TRBV3-1/TRBV3-2

CDR3 protein: CASGLSTRYEQYF
CDR3 DNA: TGTGCCAGCGGACTTTCAACCCGCTACGAGCAGTACTTC
D gene: -
clone size: -
J gene: TRBJ2-7
V gene: TRBV27